Sequencing of this T cell receptor beta chain was carried out in a study of monozygotic twins with cystic fibrosis listed by TCRdb under 2021. Regarding the study in general: Barcoded libraries were prepared from about 3 micrograms of fragmented DNA with roughly 16 PCR cycles. On the day of blood sampling, twins were ranked among around 1,000 cohort participants for weight-for-height and for FEVPerc (FEV1 disease centile). Data for three of the twin pairs had been reported previously in another context. Made up mostly of children and adolescents, the cohort included ten female and six male twin pairs ranging in age from about 2.0 to 36.4 years, with a median of about 10 years. TCR beta repertoires were compared within and between 16 monozygotic twin pairs with cystic fibrosis so that genetic influence on V and J gene usage could be assessed. What the work shows at the level of the full study, not this receptor alone: Simpson clonality was generally low (median approximately 0.01), which suggests a naive-dominated repertoire, and clonality was higher in the most severely affected patients. No association turned up between shared CDR3 numbers and age, concordance or disease severity, and the cohort was small. Monozygotic CF twin pairs shared significantly more nucleotide-identical clonotypes within each pair than unrelated CF individuals shared with one another (P = 0.000026, Mann-Whitney). In 13 of 16 pairs, V gene usage most closely resembled the co-twin's, and the same held for J usage in 8 of 16 pairs, a pattern suggesting genetic constraints.

Following the manufacturer's instructions, the researchers used the immunoSEQ immune profiling system to amplify TCR beta CDR3 regions via multiplex PCR. An Illumina NextSeq system was used to carry out the sequencing. Concerning the study's data processing: Sequence data were processed on the immunoSEQ Analyzer platform, and clonality was computed as the square root of Simpson's index of productive rearrangements. Similarity in V and J usage was quantified by Jensen-Shannon distance, and CDR3 generation probabilities were calculated with OLGA. Shared CDR3 sequences were searched in the immuneACCESS database (August 2020) and in VDJdb (December 2020). TCRdb obtained this table from immuneACCESS and retained in-frame rearrangements with V and J assigned. These tables miss some clones; where compared with another copy, unresolved V genes account for less than half of the shortfall, and the remainder is unexplained. V and J calls and clone size are given by that table; D and trimming were obtained from the DNA. The sample yields about 15,000 clones; 90% to 95% were counted once. The ten largest make up around 9.3% of the sample.

Relative to germline, V is 4 bases shorter and J is 6 bases shorter, with 19 bases between their ends. CDR1 SEHNR and CDR2 FQNEAQ are derived from the germline V gene (reference sequence). The CDR3, from cysteine to phenylalanine, totals 15 residues. Kept here is only the CDR3 DNA, which spans 45 bases and is read in frame from base 1. The twin pairs came from the European Cystic Fibrosis Twin and Sibling Study Cohort, which recruited patients from over a hundred CF clinics across 14 European countries. Both zygosity and CFTR genotype were checked in-house, and zygosity was tested with multiplex PCR across nine short tandem repeat loci. Peripheral blood was sampled from each twin, and clinical parameters were recorded on the day of blood sampling. Phenol/chloroform extraction was used to isolate genomic DNA from peripheral blood cells, and the DNA was then kept in TE buffer at 4 degrees C. This clone is a singleton in its sample. No antigen is known for it. No per-base quality is available; no much larger clone lies one base away.

The sample consisted of blood. This sequence originates from a girl aged 2 to 10 with cystic fibrosis. The sequence joins TRBV7-9 to TRBJ2-7, with TRBD2 as a weak D call on 6 bases. The DNA is TGTGCCAGCAGCTCCCGGGACTGGCGGCCCGGCGAGCAGTACTTC. It encodes CASSSRDWRPGEQYF.